The entry below describes one TCR beta chain. The CDR3 has 15 residues. V was clipped by 5 bases and J by 5 bases, with 19 bases between them. Per germline, CDR1 SGHDT and CDR2 YYEEEE. The sample comes from a study of cytomegalovirus exposure and HLA in healthy donors. Libraries were prepared by immunoSEQ multiplex PCR; TCRdb keeps only in-frame clonotypes and omits some of them. The table records around 150,000 clones, about 86% of them present only once. Sequencing input: PBMCs. This chain links TRBV5-6 with TRBJ1-1; D might be TRBD1 (5 bases). This TCR was recovered from a woman aged 25 to 45 in good health and CMV-seronegative. The CDR3 sequence is CASRYGAFAGTEAFF. Written as DNA, the CDR3 is TGTGCCAGCAGATACGGGGCCTTCGCGGGAACTGAAGCTTTCTTT.